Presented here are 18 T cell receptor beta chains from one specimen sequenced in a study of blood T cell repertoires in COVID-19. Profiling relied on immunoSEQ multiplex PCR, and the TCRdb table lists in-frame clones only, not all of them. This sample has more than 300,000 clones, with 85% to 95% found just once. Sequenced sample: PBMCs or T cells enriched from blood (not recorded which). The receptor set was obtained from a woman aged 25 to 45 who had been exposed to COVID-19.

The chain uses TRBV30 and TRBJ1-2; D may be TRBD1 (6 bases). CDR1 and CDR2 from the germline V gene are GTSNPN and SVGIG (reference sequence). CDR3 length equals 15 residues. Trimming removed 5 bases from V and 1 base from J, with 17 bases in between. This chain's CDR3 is CAWFPGTGSNYGYTF. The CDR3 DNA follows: TGTGCCTGGTTCCCTGGCACAGGGAGTAACTATGGCTACACCTTC.

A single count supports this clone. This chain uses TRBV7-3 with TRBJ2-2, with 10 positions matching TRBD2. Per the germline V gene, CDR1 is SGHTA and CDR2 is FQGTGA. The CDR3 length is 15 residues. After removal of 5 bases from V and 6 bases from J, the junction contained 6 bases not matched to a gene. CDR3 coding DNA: TGTGCCAGCAGCAGACTAGCGGGTGGGGCCGGGGAGCTGTTTTTT. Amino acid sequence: CASSRLAGGAGELFF.

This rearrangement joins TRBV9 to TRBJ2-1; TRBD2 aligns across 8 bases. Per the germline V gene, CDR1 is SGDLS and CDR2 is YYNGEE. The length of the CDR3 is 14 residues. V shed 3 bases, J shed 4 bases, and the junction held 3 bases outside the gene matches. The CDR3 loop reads CASSAGLVYNEQFF. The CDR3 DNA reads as TGTGCCAGCAGCGCGGGACTAGTTTACAATGAGCAGTTCTTC.

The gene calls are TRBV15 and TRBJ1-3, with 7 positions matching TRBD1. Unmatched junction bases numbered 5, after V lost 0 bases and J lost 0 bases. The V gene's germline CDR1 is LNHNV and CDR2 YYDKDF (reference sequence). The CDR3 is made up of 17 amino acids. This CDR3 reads CATSRDPYRGSGNTIYF. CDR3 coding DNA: TGTGCCACCAGCAGAGATCCATACAGGGGCTCTGGAAACACCATATATTTT.

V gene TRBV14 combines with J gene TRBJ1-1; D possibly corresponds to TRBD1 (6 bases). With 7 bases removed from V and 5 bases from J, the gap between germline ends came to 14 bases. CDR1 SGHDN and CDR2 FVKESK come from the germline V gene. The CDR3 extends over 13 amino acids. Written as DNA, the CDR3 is TGTGCCAGCACTCGGGGGGCGCGAACTGAAGCTTTCTTT. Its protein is CASTRGARTEAFF.

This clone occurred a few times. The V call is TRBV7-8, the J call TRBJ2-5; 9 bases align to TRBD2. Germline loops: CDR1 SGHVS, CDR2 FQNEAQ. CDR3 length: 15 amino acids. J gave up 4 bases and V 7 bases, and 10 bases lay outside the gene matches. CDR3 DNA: TGTGCCAGCACCCTAGGAGTTAGCGGGGGAGAGACCCAGTACTTC. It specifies CASTLGVSGGETQYF. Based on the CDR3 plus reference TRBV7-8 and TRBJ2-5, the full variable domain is GAGVSQSPRYKVAKRGQDVALRCDPISGHVSLFWYQQALGQGPEFLTYFQNEAQLDKSGLPSDRFFAERPEGSVSTLKIQRTQQEDSAVYLCASTLGVSGGETQYFGPGTRLLVL.

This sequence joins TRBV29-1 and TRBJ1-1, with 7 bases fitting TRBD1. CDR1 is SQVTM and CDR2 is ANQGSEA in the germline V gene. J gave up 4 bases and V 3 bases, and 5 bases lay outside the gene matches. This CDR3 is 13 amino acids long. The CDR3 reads CSVETGIATEAFF. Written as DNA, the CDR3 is TGCAGCGTTGAGACAGGGATAGCCACTGAAGCTTTCTTT.

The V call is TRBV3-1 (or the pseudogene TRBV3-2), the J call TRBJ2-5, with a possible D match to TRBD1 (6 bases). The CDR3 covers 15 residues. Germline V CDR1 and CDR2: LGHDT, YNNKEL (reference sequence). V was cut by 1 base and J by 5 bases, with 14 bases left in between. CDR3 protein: CASSQGNRVVETQYF. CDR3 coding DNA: TGTGCCAGCAGCCAAGGGAACAGGGTAGTGGAGACCCAGTACTTC.

CDR3 DNA: TGTGCCAGTAGTATAGGTTACGGCTACGAGCAGTACTTC. Residues: CASSIGYGYEQYF. The chain has TRBV19 and TRBJ2-7; D not certain. V gave up 1 base and J gave up 3 bases, with 7 bases separating them. This CDR3 has 13 amino acids. Germline lookup yields CDR1 LNHDA and CDR2 SQIVND (reference sequence).

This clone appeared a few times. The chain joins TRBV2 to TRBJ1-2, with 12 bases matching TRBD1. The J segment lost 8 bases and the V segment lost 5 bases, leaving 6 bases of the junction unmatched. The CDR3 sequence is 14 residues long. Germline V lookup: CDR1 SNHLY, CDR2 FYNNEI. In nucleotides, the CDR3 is TGTGCCAGCAGTCCCCGGGGACAGGGGGCCGGCTACACCTTC. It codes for CASSPRGQGAGYTF.

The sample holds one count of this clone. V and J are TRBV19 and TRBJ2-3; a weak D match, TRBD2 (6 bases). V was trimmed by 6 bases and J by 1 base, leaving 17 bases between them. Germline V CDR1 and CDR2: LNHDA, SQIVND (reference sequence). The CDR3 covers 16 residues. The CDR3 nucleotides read TGTGCCAGTAGAGCCGCCGGGGGACTTGGCACAGATACGCAGTATTTT. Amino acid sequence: CASRAAGGLGTDTQYF. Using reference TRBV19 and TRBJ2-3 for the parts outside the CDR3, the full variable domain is DGGITQSPKYLFRKEGQNVTLSCEQNLNHDAMYWYRQDPGQGLRLIYYSQIVNDFQKGDIAEGYSVSREKKESFPLTVTSAQKNPTAFYLCASRAAGGLGTDTQYFGPGTRLTVL.

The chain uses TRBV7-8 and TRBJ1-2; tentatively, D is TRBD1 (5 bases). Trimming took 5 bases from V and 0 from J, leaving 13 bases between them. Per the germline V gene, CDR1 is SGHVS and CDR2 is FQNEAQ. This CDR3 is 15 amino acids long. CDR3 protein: CASSQRDRANYGYTF. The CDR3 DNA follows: TGTGCCAGCAGCCAGCGGGACCGCGCTAACTATGGCTACACCTTC.

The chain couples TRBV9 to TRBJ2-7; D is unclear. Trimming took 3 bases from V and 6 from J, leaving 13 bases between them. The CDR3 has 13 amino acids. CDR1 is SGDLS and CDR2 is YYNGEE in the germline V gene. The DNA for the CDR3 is TGTGCCAGCAGCGCCGGCTCTAGTCTCGAGCAGTACTTC. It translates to CASSAGSSLEQYF. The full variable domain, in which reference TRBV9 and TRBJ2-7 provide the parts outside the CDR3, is DSGVTQTPKHLITATGQRVTLRCSPRSGDLSVYWYQQSLDQGLQFLIQYYNGEERAKGNILERFSAQQFPDLHSELNLSSLELGDSALYFCASSAGSSLEQYFGPGTRLTVT.

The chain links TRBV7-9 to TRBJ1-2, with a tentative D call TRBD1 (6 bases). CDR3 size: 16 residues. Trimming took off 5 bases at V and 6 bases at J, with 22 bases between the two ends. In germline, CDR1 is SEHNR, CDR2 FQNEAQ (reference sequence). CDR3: CASSPGWAQGKNGYTF. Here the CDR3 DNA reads TGTGCCAGCAGCCCTGGGTGGGCACAGGGAAAGAATGGCTACACCTTC.

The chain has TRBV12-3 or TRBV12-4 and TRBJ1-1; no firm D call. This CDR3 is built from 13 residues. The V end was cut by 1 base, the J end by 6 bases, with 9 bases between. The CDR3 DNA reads TGTGCCAGCAGTTTAGGAGGGTTGGCTGAAGCTTTCTTT. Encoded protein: CASSLGGLAEAFF.

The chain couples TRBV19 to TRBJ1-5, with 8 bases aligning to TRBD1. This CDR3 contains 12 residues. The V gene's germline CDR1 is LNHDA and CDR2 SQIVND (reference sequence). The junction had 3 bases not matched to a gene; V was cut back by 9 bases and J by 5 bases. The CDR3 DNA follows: TGTGCCAGCGACAGGGGTGATCAGCCCCAGCATTTT. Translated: CASDRGDQPQHF.

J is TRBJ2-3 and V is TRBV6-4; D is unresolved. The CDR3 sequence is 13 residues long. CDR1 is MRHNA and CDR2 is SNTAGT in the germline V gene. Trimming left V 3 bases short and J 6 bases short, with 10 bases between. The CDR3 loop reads CASSEAPWDTQYF. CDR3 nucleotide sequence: TGTGCCAGCAGTGAAGCCCCCTGGGATACGCAGTATTTT.

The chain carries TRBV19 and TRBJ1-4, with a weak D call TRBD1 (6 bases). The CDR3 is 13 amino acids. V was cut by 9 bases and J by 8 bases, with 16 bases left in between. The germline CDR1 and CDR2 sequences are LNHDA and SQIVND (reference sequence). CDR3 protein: CASRNRELEKLFF. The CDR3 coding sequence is TGTGCCAGCCGGAACAGGGAGCTCGAAAAACTGTTTTTT.